These 16 T cell receptor beta chains were all obtained from the same sample, sequenced in a study of T cell repertoires in cytomegalovirus infection. Their cognate antigens are unknown. Each CDR3 protein gets one entry after TCRdb re-called the reads with MiXCR. The table shows roughly 860,000 distinct CDR3 sequences, with 30% to 35% occurring only once. The sample was cultured CD8+ T cells from PBMCs, taken from culture after CMV antigen stimulation. The source of these receptors is a human donor in good health (CMV status not recorded). Some clones in this sample may be carry-over from other donors' samples.

The rearrangement uses TRBV7-9 and TRBJ1-1; D is uncertain. CDR1 is SEHNR, CDR2 FQNEAQ, per germline (reference sequence). V dropped 4 bases and J dropped 7 bases, with 19 bases sitting between them. This CDR3 region has 15 residues. CDR3 sequence: CASSSFSGAALEAFF. Written as DNA, the CDR3 is TGTGCCAGCAGCTCATTTAGCGGAGCAGCACTTGAAGCTTTCTTT.

This clonotype appeared once. The J gene is TRBJ2-7, the V gene TRBV15, with 12 nucleotides matching TRBD2. J gave up 0 bases and V 1 base, and 4 bases lay outside the gene matches. This CDR3 spans 17 amino acids. Per the germline V gene, CDR1 is LNHNV and CDR2 is YYDKDF (reference sequence). CDR3 sequence: CATSRGGLAGSSYEQYF. The CDR3 DNA reads as TGTGCCACCAGCAGAGGGGGACTAGCGGGTAGCTCCTACGAGCAGTACTTC.

CDR3 nucleotides: TGTGCCAGCAGCGCCACCCGGGACAGGGTGACAGATACGCAGTATTTT. This translates into CASSATRDRVTDTQYF. The gene calls are TRBV7-9 and TRBJ2-3; 9 bases match TRBD1. Germline V lookup: CDR1 SEHNR, CDR2 FQNEAQ (reference sequence). The CDR3 has 16 residues. After removal of 5 bases from V and 3 bases from J, the junction contained 9 bases not matched to a gene.

There are many counts of this clonotype. The gene calls are TRBV7-8 and TRBJ1-1; D possibly corresponds to TRBD1 (5 bases). V was trimmed by 2 bases and J by 6 bases, leaving 13 bases between them. The CDR3 length is 14 residues. Per the germline V gene, CDR1 is SGHVS and CDR2 is FQNEAQ. DNA of the CDR3: TGTGCCAGCAGCTTACAGATGGGGGACTCTGAAGCTTTCTTT. The encoded protein is CASSLQMGDSEAFF. Full variable domain (outside the CDR3, taken from reference TRBV7-8 and TRBJ1-1): GAGVSQSPRYKVAKRGQDVALRCDPISGHVSLFWYQQALGQGPEFLTYFQNEAQLDKSGLPSDRFFAERPEGSVSTLKIQRTQQEDSAVYLCASSLQMGDSEAFFGQGTRLTVV.

This clonotype has only a few counts. V usage is TRBV7-6 and J usage is TRBJ2-5; TRBD2 is a possible D gene (6 bases). CDR3 size: 15 residues. Per germline, CDR1 SGHVS and CDR2 FNYEAQ. Between the trimmed V and J ends, which lost 5 bases and 2 bases, there was a span of 15 bases. The CDR3 nucleotides are TGTGCCAGCAGCCGCCGGGACTCGCGACAAGAGACCCAGTACTTC. Protein: CASSRRDSRQETQYF. The full variable domain, in which reference TRBV7-6 and TRBJ2-5 provide the parts outside the CDR3, is GAGVSQSPRYKVTKRGQDVALRCDPISGHVSLYWYRQALGQGPEFLTYFNYEAQQDKSGLPNDRFSAERPEGSISTLTIQRTEQRDSAMYRCASSRRDSRQETQYFGPGTRLLVL.

This clonotype was detected only a few times. CDR3 sequence: CASSQGGGMDEQFF. DNA of the CDR3: TGCGCCAGCAGCCAAGGCGGGGGGATGGATGAGCAGTTCTTC. The rearrangement links TRBV4-1 to TRBJ2-1; 8 bases align to TRBD2. Trimming at V came to 1 base and at J to 8 bases, leaving 4 bases not matched to a gene. Germline values: CDR1 MGHRA, CDR2 YSYEKL. The CDR3 sequence is 14 residues long.

The chain links TRBV5-6 to TRBJ1-1, with TRBD1 identical over 7 bases. Unmatched junction bases numbered 6, after V lost 0 bases and J lost 4 bases. This CDR3 has 15 amino acids. The germline V gene has CDR1 SGHDT and CDR2 YYEEEE. As DNA, the CDR3 is TGTGCCAGCAGCTTGGTAATCGCAGGGGGCACTGAAGCTTTCTTT. Its translation: CASSLVIAGGTEAFF.

The rearrangement links TRBV4-2 to TRBJ2-3; tentatively, D is TRBD2 (5 bases). The CDR3 spans 16 residues. V was cut by 1 base and J by 6 bases, with 17 bases left in between. Per the germline V gene, CDR1 is LGHNA and CDR2 is YNFKEQ. The CDR3 protein is CASSQVASRPTDTQYF. The CDR3 nucleotides read TGTGCCAGCAGCCAAGTGGCTAGCAGACCCACGGATACGCAGTATTTT.

The rearrangement uses TRBV7-6 and TRBJ1-1; D call uncertain. V was clipped by 6 bases and J by 2 bases, with 7 bases between them. The germline V gene has CDR1 SGHVS and CDR2 FNYEAQ. This CDR3 region has 12 residues. The CDR3 reads CASSKDNTEAFF. Here the CDR3 DNA reads TGTGCCAGCAGTAAGGATAACACTGAAGCTTTCTTT.

This chain uses TRBV7-9 with TRBJ1-1; 7 bases line up with TRBD1. The CDR3 has 16 residues. The germline gives CDR1 SEHNR, CDR2 FQNEAQ (reference sequence). V trimming: 7 bases; J trimming: 1 base; junction bases outside the gene matches: 12. For the CDR3, the DNA is TGTGCCAGCAAAGCTTACAGGGGAGGTGCGAACACTGAAGCTTTCTTT. It codes for CASKAYRGGANTEAFF.

This rearrangement joins TRBV4-1 to TRBJ2-1, with TRBD2 matching 9 bases. V dropped 2 bases and J dropped 2; count of bases not matched to a gene: 1. This CDR3 region has 15 residues. CDR1 is MGHRA and CDR2 is YSYEKL in the germline V gene. CDR3 sequence reads: CASSQQRGAYNEQFF. DNA of the CDR3: TGCGCCAGCAGCCAACAGCGGGGGGCCTACAATGAGCAGTTCTTC.

In this sample, this clonotype turned up a few times. The CDR3 is CASSFFGYNEQFF. In nucleotides, the CDR3 is TGTGCCAGCAGCTTTTTCGGCTACAATGAGCAGTTCTTC. The chain has TRBV7-2 and TRBJ2-1, with D hard to call. The CDR3 length is 13 residues. V lost 3 bases to trimming and J lost 3 bases, with 6 bases between them. Germline CDR1 is SGHTA and CDR2 is FQGNSA.

This clonotype showed up many times. This sequence joins TRBV7-2 and TRBJ2-3, with unresolved D. The germline V gene encodes CDR1 SGHTA and CDR2 FQGNSA. V lost 4 bases to trimming and J lost 2 bases, with 7 bases between them. The CDR3 loop spans 13 amino acids. Here the CDR3 reads CASSSENTDTQYF. The CDR3 DNA reads TGTGCCAGCAGCTCAGAGAACACAGATACGCAGTATTTT.

This sequence joins TRBV6-2 or TRBV6-3 and TRBJ2-7, with D possibly TRBD2 on 6 matching bases. The V end was cut by 2 bases, the J end by 0 bases, with 11 bases between. The CDR3 loop spans 15 amino acids. Germline V gene sequence: CDR1 MNHEY, CDR2 SVGEGT. The CDR3 sequence: CASSYPGTHSYEQYV. CDR3 DNA sequence: TGTGCCAGCAGTTACCCCGGGACTCACTCCTACGAGCAGTACGTC.

The chain has TRBV7-9 and TRBJ1-2, with 7 nucleotides matching TRBD1. V was clipped by 5 bases and J by 7 bases; unmatched bases: 7. Germline V lookup: CDR1 SEHNR, CDR2 FQNEAQ (reference sequence). The CDR3 is 13 amino acids. Here the CDR3 reads CASSRDRDIGYTF. For the CDR3, the DNA is TGTGCCAGCAGCCGAGACAGGGATATTGGCTACACCTTC.

A word on this clonotype: One end of the junction fails to match germline, which may point to a read error. The chain has TRBV6-6 and TRBJ1-1, with D possibly being TRBD1 (5 bases). From germline, CDR1 is MNHNY and CDR2 SVGAGI (reference sequence). The CDR3 has 15 residues. CDR3: CASSYSDSLNTEPFF. The CDR3 DNA is TGTGCCAGCAGTTACTCTGACAGCCTGAACACTGAACCTTTCTTT.